Below, 17 T cell receptor beta chains from the same sample are listed, as sequenced in a study of identical twins' blood T cells. MiXCR, run by TCRdb on the 5' RACE reads, gives a single entry per CDR3 protein. Altogether roughly 340,000 distinct CDR3 sequences are present, over 25% being singletons, with the ten largest covering around 5.6%. Sequencing was done on a sample of PBMCs. All receptors come from a woman between 18 and 50 years old in good health.

About this clonotype: This sequence may be a read error, since a much larger clone differs from it by one base. V and J are TRBV28 and TRBJ2-1; a weak D match, TRBD2 (5 bases). The CDR3 is 11 residues long. Looked up from germline, CDR1 is MDHEN and CDR2 is SYDVKM. CDR3 amino acids: CASLAYNEHFF. The CDR3 DNA reads TGTGCCAGTCTAGCCTACAATGAGCATTTCTTC.

Of note for this clonotype: This may come from a read error, since a much larger clone is one base off. The CDR3, as DNA: TGTGCCAGAGACTCGTCCGCGAACACCGGGGAGCTGTTTTTT. As protein: CARDSSANTGELFF. The rearrangement uses TRBV7-2 and TRBJ2-2; D unresolved. Germline CDR1 SGHTA, CDR2 FQGNSA. The CDR3 contains 14 residues. The V gene lost 9 bases and the J gene lost 0 bases, with 11 bases spanning the gap. Full variable domain (rest looked up from reference TRBV7-2 and TRBJ2-2): GAGVSQSPSNKVTEKGKDVELRCDPISGHTALYWYRQSLGQGLEFLIYFQGNSAPDKSGLPSDRFSAERTGGSVSTLTIQRTQQEDSAVYLCARDSSANTGELFFGEGSRLTVL.

This clonotype was recorded a few times. The V call is TRBV19, the J call TRBJ1-2, with no clear D. CDR1 and CDR2 (germline): LNHDA, SQIVND (reference sequence). V lost 7 bases, J lost 2 bases, and 5 bases lay in between. This CDR3 comprises 11 residues. The CDR3 sequence is CASTENYGYTF. The CDR3 DNA is TGTGCCAGTACGGAGAACTATGGCTACACCTTC.

This chain joins TRBV21-1 and TRBJ2-2; the listed D gene, TRBD1, was not tested against the DNA. TRBV21-1 is labeled a pseudogene. This CDR3 comprises 18 residues. The CDR3 protein is CASTIRQVPRGDTGELFF. In DNA, the CDR3 is TGTGCCAGCACCATTAGACAGGTCCCGCGGGGGGACACCGGGGAGCTGTTTTTT.

This clonotype was seen more than once but under ten times. CDR3 in amino acids: CASSLLQGYREQYF. For the CDR3, the DNA is TGTGCCAGCAGCTTATTACAGGGTTATCGCGAGCAGTACTTC. J is TRBJ2-7 and V is TRBV7-2, with D possibly being TRBD1 (6 bases). This CDR3 comprises 14 residues. The germline V gene has CDR1 SGHTA and CDR2 FQGNSA. V lost 2 bases and J 6 bases, leaving 14 bases between the germline ends.

The chain combines TRBV9 with TRBJ1-1, with D unclear. The V and J ends lost 0 bases and 0 bases respectively, with 6 bases between them. The CDR3 contains 14 residues. Germline CDR1 is SGDLS and CDR2 is YYNGEE. CDR3 loop: CASSVAGLNTEAFF. CDR3 DNA sequence: TGTGCCAGCAGCGTAGCTGGGTTGAACACTGAAGCTTTCTTT.

The chain joins TRBV5-1 to TRBJ2-1; 7 bases map to TRBD2. Germline-derived CDR1 and CDR2 are SGHRS and YFSETQ. V trimming: 4 bases; J trimming: 1 base; junction bases outside the gene matches: 5. The CDR3 length is 15 residues. DNA of the CDR3: TGCGCCAGCAGCCCCCAAGCGGGGTCCTACAATGAGCAGTTCTTC. Protein product: CASSPQAGSYNEQFF.

This chain links TRBV6-5 with TRBJ1-1; D unclear. The CDR3 covers 18 residues. The V gene lost 0 bases and the J gene lost 2 bases, with 19 bases spanning the gap. Germline CDR1 MNHEY, CDR2 SVGAGI. CDR3 in DNA: TGTGCCAGCAGTTACTCGATTTTAATGGTCAGAGCCAACACTGAAGCTTTCTTT. This sequence encodes CASSYSILMVRANTEAFF.

The rearrangement joins TRBV20-1 to TRBJ1-1; D uncertain. CDR3 length: 13 residues. V was clipped by 5 bases and J by 1 base, with 11 bases between them. Germline CDR1 and CDR2: DFQATT and SNEGSKA (reference sequence). CDR3 loop: CSAERRENTEAFF. The CDR3 region has the DNA TGCAGTGCTGAAAGAAGGGAGAACACTGAAGCTTTCTTT.

This clonotype was observed a handful of times. The chain combines TRBV11-2 with TRBJ1-5; no clear D. V lost 1 base and J 9 bases, leaving 13 bases between the germline ends. Germline lookup yields CDR1 SGHAT and CDR2 FQNNGV. This CDR3 is built from 14 residues. The CDR3: CASSLAPGPRPQHF. The CDR3 DNA follows: TGTGCCAGCAGCTTAGCCCCGGGCCCGAGGCCCCAGCATTTT.

This clonotype was found a few times. V and J are TRBV5-1 and TRBJ2-1, with 9 nucleotides matching TRBD1. This CDR3 region has 17 residues. Germline assignment: CDR1 SGHRS and CDR2 YFSETQ. Losses at the gene ends were 2 bases for V and 0 bases for J; bases not matched to a gene: 6. The CDR3 is CASSFPGTGSSYNEQFF. CDR3 DNA: TGCGCCAGCAGCTTTCCCGGGACAGGGAGCTCCTACAATGAGCAGTTCTTC.

The CDR3 sequence: CASSPRQGVVTEAFF. The CDR3 DNA follows: TGTGCCAGCAGCCCCCGTCAGGGGGTAGTCACTGAAGCTTTCTTT. The chain combines TRBV7-2 with TRBJ1-1; 7 bases are a match to TRBD1. Germline V gene data show CDR1 as SGHTA and CDR2 as FQGNSA. The junction had 10 bases not matched to a gene; V was cut back by 5 bases and J by 4 bases. There are 15 residues in the CDR3.

The V call is TRBV6-1, the J call TRBJ2-7, with 8 bases matching TRBD2. Germline CDR1 reads MNHNS; CDR2 reads SASEGT. The CDR3 loop spans 14 amino acids. The V gene end was trimmed by 2 bases and the J gene end by 5 bases; junction bases not matched to a gene: 5. The CDR3 protein is CASSELIAGNEQYF. The CDR3 nucleotides are TGTGCCAGCAGTGAATTAATAGCGGGGAACGAGCAGTACTTC.

This clonotype showed up just a few times. The chain uses TRBV6-6 and TRBJ2-5; maybe TRBD1 (6 bases). The CDR3 is 16 residues long. Between the trimmed V and J ends, which lost 1 base and 4 bases, there was a span of 16 bases. Looked up from germline, CDR1 is MNHNY and CDR2 is SVGAGI (reference sequence). The CDR3 loop is CASSYYAGTRPETQYF. CDR3 nucleotides: TGTGCCAGCAGTTACTACGCCGGGACAAGACCAGAGACCCAGTACTTC.

V usage is TRBV2 and J usage is TRBJ2-3; D gene ambiguous. The germline gives CDR1 SNHLY, CDR2 FYNNEI. There are 14 residues in the CDR3. V was trimmed by 9 bases and J by 2 bases, leaving 15 bases between them. CDR3 protein: CASTSPGYTDTQYF. The CDR3 DNA reads as TGTGCCAGTACGAGCCCGGGCTACACAGATACGCAGTATTTT.

A note on this clonotype: A much more abundant neighbour one base away suggests this may be a read error. The V gene is TRBV6-6, the J gene TRBJ1-1, with 12 positions matching TRBD1. Germline V gene sequence: CDR1 MNHNY, CDR2 SVGAGI (reference sequence). The CDR3 length is 14 residues. CDR3 bases: TGTGCCAGCAGCACCGGGACAGGGGGCCTTGAAGCTTCCTTT. Amino acid sequence: CASSTGTGGLEASF.

This sequence joins TRBV5-1 and TRBJ1-1, with unresolved D. Trimming took 2 bases from V and 1 from J, leaving 12 bases between them. The CDR3 runs 15 residues. Germline CDR1 and CDR2: SGHRS and YFSETQ. This CDR3 is CASSLGRVGNTEAFF. The CDR3 DNA reads as TGCGCCAGCAGCTTAGGACGGGTCGGGAACACTGAAGCTTTCTTT.